The next 20 T cell receptor beta chains were all read from a single sample in a study of shared clonotypes between healthy human individuals. Libraries were prepared by immunoSEQ multiplex PCR; TCRdb keeps only in-frame clonotypes and omits some of them. The repertoire has 800,000 to 1,200,000 clones, 75% to 85% of them found once; the top ten carry 0.5% to 0.6%. The sample taken for sequencing was memory CD4+ T cells from PBMCs. The subset was: CD45RA-negative fraction. Every receptor here comes from a man between 18 and 29 years old in good health. Some clones in this sample may be carry-over from other donors' samples.

Only a few counts were recorded for this clone. Other DNA variants within this sample encode the same CDR3. The chain combines TRBV19 with TRBJ1-1; D uncertain. Trimming left V 3 bases short and J 2 bases short, with 10 bases between. Per the germline V gene, CDR1 is LNHDA and CDR2 is SQIVND (reference sequence). This CDR3 comprises 14 residues. The CDR3 here is CASSIWGTNTEAFF. CDR3 nucleotide sequence: TGTGCCAGTAGTATTTGGGGAACCAACACTGAAGCTTTCTTT.

The V and J genes are TRBV29-1 and TRBJ2-5; D ambiguous. The germline V and J ends were trimmed by 5 bases and 0 bases, with 7 bases remaining between them. This CDR3 is built from 12 residues. Germline values: CDR1 SQVTM, CDR2 ANQGSEA. CDR3 loop: CSVTGYQETQYF. For the CDR3, the DNA is TGCAGCGTTACGGGTTACCAAGAGACCCAGTACTTC.

V usage is TRBV5-1 and J usage is TRBJ2-3; 7 bases match TRBD2. This CDR3 is 15 amino acids long. CDR1 and CDR2 (germline): SGHRS, YFSETQ. With 2 bases clipped from V and 3 bases from J, the junction kept 6 bases outside the gene matches. CDR3: CASSFGAGETDTQYF. CDR3 bases: TGCGCCAGCAGCTTCGGCGCGGGAGAGACAGATACGCAGTATTTT.

The chain uses TRBV7-9 and TRBJ2-1; 11 nucleotides agree with TRBD2. CDR1 is SEHNR and CDR2 is FQNEAQ in the germline V gene (reference sequence). The CDR3 contains 16 residues. Trimming took 2 bases from V and 8 from J; bases not matched to a gene: 8. CDR3 in DNA: TGTGCCAGCAGCTTATTTAGCGGGAGGGCTTGGGATGAGCAGTTCTTC. This gives the protein CASSLFSGRAWDEQFF.

This clone was detected only once. The chain joins TRBV11-2 to TRBJ2-3; D remains ambiguous. The CDR3 is 14 residues long. Trimming stripped 0 bases from V and 4 bases from J, with 8 bases between. Germline V gene data show CDR1 as SGHAT and CDR2 as FQNNGV. CDR3 in amino acids: CASSLDGVSDTQYF. CDR3 nucleotides: TGTGCCAGCAGCTTAGATGGGGTCTCAGATACGCAGTATTTT.

As for this clone: The same CDR3 is also encoded by other DNA sequences in this sample. The CDR3 nucleotides are TGTGCCAGCAGTTTATCGGGCCCTGGGGCCAACGTCCTGACTTTC. Protein sequence: CASSLSGPGANVLTF. This sequence joins TRBV28 and TRBJ2-6, with unresolved D. The germline gives CDR1 MDHEN, CDR2 SYDVKM. The V and J ends lost 1 base and 2 bases respectively, with 6 bases between them. The CDR3 has 15 amino acids.

DNA for the CDR3: TGTGCCAGCAGTTACTCTTGGGGCAGGGGGACCACTGAAGCTTTCTTT. Its protein is CASSYSWGRGTTEAFF. The chain joins TRBV6-5 to TRBJ1-1; 7 bases map to TRBD1. The V segment lost 0 bases and the J segment 4 bases; nucleotides outside the gene matches: 8. CDR1 MNHEY and CDR2 SVGAGI come from the germline V gene. This CDR3 comprises 16 residues.

V gene TRBV5-4 combines with J gene TRBJ1-2, with D possibly TRBD1 on 5 matching bases. Deletions cut 0 bases from V and 4 bases from J, with 7 bases between. Germline V lookup: CDR1 SGHNT, CDR2 YYREEE (reference sequence). This CDR3 comprises 13 residues. CDR3: CASSLEQGYGYTF. The CDR3 region has the DNA TGTGCCAGCAGCTTGGAGCAGGGCTATGGCTACACCTTC.

In DNA, the CDR3 is TGCAGCGTTGCGGGGGCTCTAACCTCCTACGAGCAGTACTTC. This gives the protein CSVAGALTSYEQYF. J is TRBJ2-7 and V is TRBV29-1, with D possibly called TRBD1 or TRBD2 (6 bases each). Looked up from germline, CDR1 is SQVTM and CDR2 is ANQGSEA. The V end lost 4 bases, the J end lost 0 bases, and 13 bases lay between the germline ends. The CDR3 loop spans 14 amino acids.

This clone came up a few times. The chain uses TRBV4-1 and TRBJ2-5; D is possibly TRBD2 (6 bases). The germline V and J ends were trimmed by 6 bases and 3 bases, with 11 bases remaining between them. CDR3 length: 13 residues. CDR1 MGHRA and CDR2 YSYEKL come from the germline V gene. CDR3 residues: CASRQPGEETQYF. The CDR3 DNA follows: TGCGCCAGCAGACAGCCGGGGGAAGAGACCCAGTACTTC.

This clone appeared many times. The V gene is TRBV7-6, the J gene TRBJ2-2; D is ambiguous. Trimming took off 1 base at V and 1 base at J, with 7 bases between the two ends. This CDR3 has 15 amino acids. Germline V gives CDR1 SGHVS, CDR2 FNYEAQ. Here the CDR3 reads CASSLDRMNTGELFF. CDR3 in DNA: TGTGCCAGCAGCTTAGATAGAATGAACACCGGGGAGCTGTTTTTT.

The V call is TRBV6-5, the J call TRBJ2-1, with TRBD2 matching 9 bases. The CDR3 length is 15 residues. Per germline, CDR1 MNHEY and CDR2 SVGAGI. Germline trimming cut 3 bases from V and 8 bases from J; bases unmatched to any gene: 8. For the CDR3, the DNA is TGTGCCAGCAGTTATTTAGCGGGAGTTTGGGATGAGCAGTTCTTC. As protein: CASSYLAGVWDEQFF.

V usage is TRBV2 and J usage is TRBJ1-2; D is ambiguous. Trimming took 5 bases from V and 2 from J, leaving 15 bases between them. The CDR3 length is 15 residues. Germline lookup yields CDR1 SNHLY and CDR2 FYNNEI. CDR3 protein: CASSIQARTNYGYTF. CDR3 DNA: TGTGCCAGCAGTATACAAGCCCGGACGAACTATGGCTACACCTTC.

The chain recombines TRBV27 with TRBJ1-1, with 8 nucleotides matching TRBD1. Germline lookup yields CDR1 MNHEY and CDR2 SMNVEV (reference sequence). V was clipped by 4 bases and J by 1 base; unmatched bases: 2. The CDR3 spans 14 residues. This chain's CDR3 is CASSYGTGNTEAFF. Written as DNA, the CDR3 is TGTGCCAGCAGTTACGGGACAGGGAACACTGAAGCTTTCTTT.

The chain has TRBV7-9 and TRBJ2-3; D might be TRBD1 (5 bases). Germline loops: CDR1 SEHNR, CDR2 FQNEAQ (reference sequence). V was shortened by 5 bases and J by 4 bases, with 7 bases between the two germline ends. This CDR3 comprises 12 residues. CDR3 loop: CASSKTADTQYF. As DNA, the CDR3 is TGTGCCAGCAGCAAGACAGCAGATACGCAGTATTTT.

The CDR3 bases are TGTGCCAGCAGCCCCCGCCCCGGGACAGGGGGCTACGAGCAGTACTTC. It encodes CASSPRPGTGGYEQYF. J is TRBJ2-7 and V is TRBV7-2; 11 bases fit TRBD1. The CDR3 has 16 residues. V lost 5 bases, J lost 3 bases, and 9 bases stayed unmatched. The germline V gene encodes CDR1 SGHTA and CDR2 FQGNSA.

The chain couples TRBV5-1 to TRBJ2-5; the D gene is possibly TRBD1 (6 bases). Germline CDR1 reads SGHRS; CDR2 reads YFSETQ. This CDR3 is 15 amino acids long. Trimming took off 4 bases at V and 4 bases at J, with 17 bases between the two ends. The chain's CDR3 is CASSSRDTLGETQYF. The CDR3, as DNA: TGCGCCAGCAGCAGCCGGGACACTCTGGGAGAGACCCAGTACTTC.

The rearrangement links TRBV5-6 to TRBJ2-5; D unresolved. Trimming took 4 bases from V and 0 from J, leaving 19 bases between them. Germline CDR1 is SGHDT and CDR2 is YYEEEE. The CDR3 has 17 residues. This CDR3 reads CASSRMRWSRDQETQYF. The CDR3 coding sequence is TGTGCCAGCAGCCGGATGCGATGGTCCAGAGACCAAGAGACCCAGTACTTC. The whole variable domain, remainder taken from reference TRBV5-6 and TRBJ2-5, is DAGVTQSPTHLIKTRGQQVTLRCSPKSGHDTVSWYQQALGQGPQFIFQYYEEEERQRGNFPDRFSGHQFPNYSSELNVNALLLGDSALYLCASSRMRWSRDQETQYFGPGTRLLVL.

The rearrangement uses TRBV19 and TRBJ2-5; 8 bases fit TRBD1. Germline V gene lookup returns CDR1 LNHDA and CDR2 SQIVND (reference sequence). This CDR3 region has 15 residues. V was clipped by 2 bases and J by 5 bases; unmatched bases: 7. This chain's CDR3 is CASSIQGARSETQYF. CDR3 nucleotides: TGTGCCAGTAGTATACAGGGGGCTCGGAGTGAGACCCAGTACTTC.

This chain links TRBV7-9 with TRBJ2-7, with D maybe TRBD1 (5 bases). CDR1 SEHNR and CDR2 FQNEAQ come from the germline V gene (reference sequence). This CDR3 has 15 residues. Trimming took 1 base from V and 7 from J, leaving 17 bases between them. The CDR3, as DNA: TGTGCCAGCAGCTTAGGTCAGGGCATGTTTATGGAGCAGTACTTC. Amino acid sequence: CASSLGQGMFMEQYF. Combining the CDR3 with reference TRBV7-9 and TRBJ2-7 gives the whole variable domain DTGVSQNPRHKITKRGQNVTFRCDPISEHNRLYWYRQTLGQGPEFLTYFQNEAQLEKSRLLSDRFSAERPKGSFSTLEIQRTEQGDSAMYLCASSLGQGMFMEQYFGPGTRLTVT.